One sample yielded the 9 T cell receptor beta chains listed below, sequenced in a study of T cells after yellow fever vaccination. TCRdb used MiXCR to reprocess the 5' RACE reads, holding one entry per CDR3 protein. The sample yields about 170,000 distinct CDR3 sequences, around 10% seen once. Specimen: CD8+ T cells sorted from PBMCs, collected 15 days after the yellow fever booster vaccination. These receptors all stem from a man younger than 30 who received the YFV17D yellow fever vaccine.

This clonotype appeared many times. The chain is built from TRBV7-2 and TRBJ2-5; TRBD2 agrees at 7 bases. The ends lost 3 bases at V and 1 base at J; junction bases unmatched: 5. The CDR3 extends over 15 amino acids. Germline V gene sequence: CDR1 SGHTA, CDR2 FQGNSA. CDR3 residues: CASSLGRGIQETQYF. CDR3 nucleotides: TGTGCCAGCAGCTTGGGGCGGGGGATCCAAGAGACCCAGTACTTC.

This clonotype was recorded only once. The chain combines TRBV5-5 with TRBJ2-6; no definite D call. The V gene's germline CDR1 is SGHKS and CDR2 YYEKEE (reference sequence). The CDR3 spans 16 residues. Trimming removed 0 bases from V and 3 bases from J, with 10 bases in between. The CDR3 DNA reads TGTGCCAGCAGCTTGGTCTCAGGTGATGGGGCCAACGTCCTGACTTTC. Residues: CASSLVSGDGANVLTF.

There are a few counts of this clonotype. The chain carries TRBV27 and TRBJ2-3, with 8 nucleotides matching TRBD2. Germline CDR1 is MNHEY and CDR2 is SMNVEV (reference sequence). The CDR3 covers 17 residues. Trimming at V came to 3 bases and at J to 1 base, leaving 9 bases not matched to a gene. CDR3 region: CASSFLGGGWGTDTQYF. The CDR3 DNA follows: TGTGCCAGCAGTTTCCTCGGGGGGGGCTGGGGCACAGATACGCAGTATTTT.

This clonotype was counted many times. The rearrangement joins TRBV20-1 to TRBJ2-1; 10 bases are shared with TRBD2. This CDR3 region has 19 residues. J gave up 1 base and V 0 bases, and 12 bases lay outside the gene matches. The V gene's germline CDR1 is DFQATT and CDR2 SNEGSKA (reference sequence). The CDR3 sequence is CSARDLNPSGGSSYNEQFF. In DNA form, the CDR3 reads TGCAGTGCTAGAGATCTAAACCCTAGCGGGGGTTCGTCCTACAATGAGCAGTTCTTC.

The CDR3 region has the DNA TGCGCCAGCAGCCATCTGGGGGGGGGCGATGGGACCCAGTACTTC. It specifies CASSHLGGGDGTQYF. The rearrangement links TRBV4-1 to TRBJ2-5, with D maybe TRBD2 (7 bases). V lost 3 bases and J lost 7, with 18 bases in between. The CDR3 contains 15 residues. Germline V gene data show CDR1 as MGHRA and CDR2 as YSYEKL.

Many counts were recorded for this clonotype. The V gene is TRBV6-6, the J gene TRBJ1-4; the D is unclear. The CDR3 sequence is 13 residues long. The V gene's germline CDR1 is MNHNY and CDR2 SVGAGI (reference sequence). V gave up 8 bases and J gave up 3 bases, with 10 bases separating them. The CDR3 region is CASGGIANEKLFF. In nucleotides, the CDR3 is TGTGCCAGCGGCGGAATAGCTAATGAAAAACTGTTTTTT.

The CDR3 reads CASSYPQYF. The CDR3 bases are TGTGCCAGCAGTTACCCGCAGTATTTT. V is TRBV6-6 and J is TRBJ2-3; D is unresolved. CDR1 and CDR2 from the germline V gene are MNHNY and SVGAGI (reference sequence). This CDR3 spans 9 amino acids. V lost 2 bases to trimming and J lost 10 bases, with 1 base between them.

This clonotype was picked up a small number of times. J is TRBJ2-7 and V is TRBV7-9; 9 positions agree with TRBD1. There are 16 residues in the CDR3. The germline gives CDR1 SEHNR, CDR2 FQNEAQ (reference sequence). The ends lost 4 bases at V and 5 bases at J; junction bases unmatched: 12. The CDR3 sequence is CASSSGFKDRGDEQYF. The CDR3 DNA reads TGTGCCAGCAGCTCAGGGTTTAAGGACAGGGGTGACGAGCAGTACTTC. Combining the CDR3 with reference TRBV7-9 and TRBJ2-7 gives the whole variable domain DTGVSQNPRHKITKRGQNVTFRCDPISEHNRLYWYRQTLGQGPEFLTYFQNEAQLEKSRLLSDRFSAERPKGSFSTLEIQRTEQGDSAMYLCASSSGFKDRGDEQYFGPGTRLTVT.

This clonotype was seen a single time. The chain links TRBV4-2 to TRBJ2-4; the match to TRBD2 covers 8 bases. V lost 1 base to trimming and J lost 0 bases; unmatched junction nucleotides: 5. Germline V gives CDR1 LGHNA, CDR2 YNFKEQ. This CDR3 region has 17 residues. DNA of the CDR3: TGTGCCAGCAGCCAAGGACGGGGGGGCCTAGCCAAAAACATTCAGTACTTC. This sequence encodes CASSQGRGGLAKNIQYF.